This entry lists 9 T cell receptor beta chains sequenced from one sample in a study of T cells after yellow fever vaccination. TCRdb re-called the 5' RACE reads with MiXCR, one entry per CDR3 protein. The sample records 300,000 or so distinct CDR3 sequences, 7% to 9% being singletons. The sample consisted of PBMCs, taken about 49 days after the first yellow fever vaccination. The receptors were sampled from a man in his late teens or twenties who received the YFV17D yellow fever vaccine.

This clonotype was observed a few times. The chain joins TRBV12-3 or TRBV12-4 to TRBJ2-7, with 9 bases identical to TRBD1. V gave up 4 bases and J gave up 7 bases; unmatched junction bases: 11. The CDR3 covers 15 residues. CDR3 in DNA: TGTGCCAGCAGTTCCTCCGGGACAGGGCGTTGGGAGCAGTACTTC. This codes for CASSSSGTGRWEQYF.

J is TRBJ1-1 and V is TRBV6-1; D ambiguous. Germline values: CDR1 MNHNS, CDR2 SASEGT. This CDR3 comprises 14 residues. V lost 6 bases and J lost 10, with 21 bases in between. The CDR3 DNA is TGTGCCAGCAGCCCCAGTGGGATGCCCCGGGGAGCTTTCTTT. This gives the protein CASSPSGMPRGAFF.

This clonotype showed up just a few times. CDR3 sequence reads: CASRPLGTGELFF. CDR3 nucleotides: TGTGCCAGCCGTCCGCTAGGGACCGGGGAGCTGTTTTTT. The chain joins TRBV11-2 to TRBJ2-2; D gene ambiguous. The germline CDR1 and CDR2 sequences are SGHAT and FQNNGV. V lost 8 bases to trimming and J lost 5 bases, with 12 bases between them. This CDR3 spans 13 amino acids. Full variable domain (remainder filled in from reference TRBV11-2 and TRBJ2-2): EAGVAQSPRYKIIEKRQSVAFWCNPISGHATLYWYQQILGQGPKLLIQFQNNGVVDDSQLPKDRFSAERLKGVDSTLKIQPAKLEDSAVYLCASRPLGTGELFFGEGSRLTVL.

This clonotype came up a few times. This chain links TRBV7-2 with TRBJ2-3; D gene uncertain. The CDR3 loop spans 15 amino acids. The germline CDR1 and CDR2 sequences are SGHTA and FQGNSA. Trimming took off 2 bases at V and 1 base at J, with 10 bases between the two ends. The CDR3, as DNA: TGTGCCAGCAGCTTACGCCCGACCGGCACAGATACGCAGTATTTT. This codes for CASSLRPTGTDTQYF.

The V gene is TRBV18, the J gene TRBJ1-5; 7 bases line up with TRBD1. V shed 3 bases, J shed 4 bases, and the junction held 6 bases outside the gene matches. Germline CDR1 and CDR2: KGHSH and LQKENI. This CDR3 contains 15 residues. The CDR3 loop is CASSPAGGNNQPQHF. The CDR3 DNA reads as TGTGCCAGCTCACCGGCAGGGGGGAATAATCAGCCCCAGCATTTT.

This clonotype was counted between two and nine times. The CDR3 DNA follows: TGTGCCAGCAGCGTAGGGGAGGGGGTCTGGGGGGCCACCGGGGAGCTGTTTTTT. Translating it yields CASSVGEGVWGATGELFF. This chain connects TRBV9 to TRBJ2-2, with a possible D match to TRBD2 (7 bases). V lost 0 bases and J lost 4, with 19 bases in between. Germline CDR1 reads SGDLS; CDR2 reads YYNGEE. This CDR3 is built from 18 residues. Full variable domain (rest looked up from reference TRBV9 and TRBJ2-2): DSGVTQTPKHLITATGQRVTLRCSPRSGDLSVYWYQQSLDQGLQFLIQYYNGEERAKGNILERFSAQQFPDLHSELNLSSLELGDSALYFCASSVGEGVWGATGELFFGEGSRLTVL.

This sequence joins TRBV5-6 and TRBJ2-6; D unclear. Per germline, CDR1 SGHDT and CDR2 YYEEEE. The V end lost 5 bases, the J end lost 0 bases, and 9 bases lay between the germline ends. The CDR3 extends over 15 amino acids. CDR3 protein: CASRLLGSGANVLTF. In DNA form, the CDR3 reads TGTGCCAGCAGGTTGTTGGGCTCTGGGGCCAACGTCCTGACTTTC.

This clonotype was seen a handful of times. V is TRBV7-9 and J is TRBJ2-7, with D hard to call. This CDR3 contains 13 residues. The V end lost 4 bases, the J end lost 4 bases, and 11 bases lay between the germline ends. Germline V lookup: CDR1 SEHNR, CDR2 FQNEAQ (reference sequence). CDR3 amino acids: CASSSPYPYEQYF. The CDR3 region has the DNA TGTGCCAGCAGCTCCCCTTACCCATACGAGCAGTACTTC.

This clonotype showed up just a few times. The genes are TRBV10-3 and TRBJ2-3; a weak D match, TRBD2 (5 bases). The length of the CDR3 is 13 residues. V gave up 2 bases and J gave up 4 bases, with 7 bases separating them. Germline V CDR1 and CDR2: ENHRY, SYGVKD. CDR3 DNA: TGTGCCATCAGTGAGCAAGCGGCAGATACGCAGTATTTT. Translating gives CAISEQAADTQYF.